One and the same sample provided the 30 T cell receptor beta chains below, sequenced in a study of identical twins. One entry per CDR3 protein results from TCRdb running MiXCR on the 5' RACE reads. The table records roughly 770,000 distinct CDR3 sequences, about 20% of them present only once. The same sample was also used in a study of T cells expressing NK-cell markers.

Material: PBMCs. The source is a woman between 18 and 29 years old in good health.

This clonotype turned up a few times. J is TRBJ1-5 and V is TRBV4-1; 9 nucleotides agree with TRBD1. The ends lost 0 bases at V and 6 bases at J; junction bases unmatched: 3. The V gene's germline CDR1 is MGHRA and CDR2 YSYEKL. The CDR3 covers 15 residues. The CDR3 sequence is CASSQDRQGGQPQHF. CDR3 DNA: TGCGCCAGCAGCCAAGATCGACAGGGGGGTCAGCCCCAGCATTTT.

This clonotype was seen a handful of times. CDR3 region: CASQLAGGSTSYNEQFF. CDR3 nucleotide sequence: TGCGCCAGCCAACTAGCGGGGGGCTCGACCTCCTACAATGAGCAGTTCTTC. The chain has TRBV5-1 and TRBJ2-1; TRBD2 matches 12 bases. V was clipped by 7 bases and J by 0 bases; unmatched bases: 8. The CDR3 is 17 amino acids. Germline values: CDR1 SGHRS, CDR2 YFSETQ.

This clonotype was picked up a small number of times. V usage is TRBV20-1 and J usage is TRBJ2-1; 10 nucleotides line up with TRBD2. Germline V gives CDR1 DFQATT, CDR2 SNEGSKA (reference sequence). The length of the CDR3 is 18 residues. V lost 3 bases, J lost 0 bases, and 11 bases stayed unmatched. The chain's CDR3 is CSASKISGGSSSYNEQFF. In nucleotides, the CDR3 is TGCAGTGCTAGTAAGATTAGCGGGGGGTCCAGCTCCTACAATGAGCAGTTCTTC.

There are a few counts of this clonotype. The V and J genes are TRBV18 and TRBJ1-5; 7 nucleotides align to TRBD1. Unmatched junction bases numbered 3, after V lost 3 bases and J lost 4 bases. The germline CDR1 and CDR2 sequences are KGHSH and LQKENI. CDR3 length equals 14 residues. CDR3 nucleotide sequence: TGTGCCAGCTCACCGGCAGGGGGGAATCAGCCCCAGCATTTT. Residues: CASSPAGGNQPQHF.

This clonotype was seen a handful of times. The CDR3: CASSQASLRSYTF. The DNA for the CDR3 is TGTGCCAGCAGCCAAGCCTCGCTAAGATCCTACACCTTC. The rearrangement joins TRBV3-1 to TRBJ1-2, with D unresolved. The ends were cut back, 1 base at V and 10 bases at J, with 13 bases in the middle. Looked up from germline, CDR1 is LGHDT and CDR2 is YNNKEL (reference sequence). CDR3 length: 13 amino acids.

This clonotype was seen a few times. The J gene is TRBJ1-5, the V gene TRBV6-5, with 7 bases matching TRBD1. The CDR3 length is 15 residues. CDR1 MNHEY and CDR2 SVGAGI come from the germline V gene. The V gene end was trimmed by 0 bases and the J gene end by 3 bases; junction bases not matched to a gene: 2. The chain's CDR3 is CASSYSGQVNQPQHF. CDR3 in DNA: TGTGCCAGCAGTTACTCTGGACAGGTCAATCAGCCCCAGCATTTT.

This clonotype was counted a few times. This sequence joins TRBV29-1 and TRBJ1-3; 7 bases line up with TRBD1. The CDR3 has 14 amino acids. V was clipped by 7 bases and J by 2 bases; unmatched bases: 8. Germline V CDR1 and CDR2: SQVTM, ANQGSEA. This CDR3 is CSATGYGTGNTIYF. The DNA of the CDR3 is TGCAGCGCGACAGGGTATGGTACTGGAAACACCATATATTTT.

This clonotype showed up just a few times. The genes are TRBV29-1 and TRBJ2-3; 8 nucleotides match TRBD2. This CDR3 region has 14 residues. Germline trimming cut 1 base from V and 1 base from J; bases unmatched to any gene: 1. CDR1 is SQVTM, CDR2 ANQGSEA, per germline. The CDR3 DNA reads TGCAGCGTTGAAGGGCGGGGGGGCACAGATACGCAGTATTTT. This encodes CSVEGRGGTDTQYF.

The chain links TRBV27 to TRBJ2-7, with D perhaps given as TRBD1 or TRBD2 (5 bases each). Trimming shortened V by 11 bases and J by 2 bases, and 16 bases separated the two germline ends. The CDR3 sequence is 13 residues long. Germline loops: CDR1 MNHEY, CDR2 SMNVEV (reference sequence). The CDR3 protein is CARFGAGAYEQYF. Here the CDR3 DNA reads TGTGCCCGCTTCGGGGCCGGAGCCTACGAGCAGTACTTC.

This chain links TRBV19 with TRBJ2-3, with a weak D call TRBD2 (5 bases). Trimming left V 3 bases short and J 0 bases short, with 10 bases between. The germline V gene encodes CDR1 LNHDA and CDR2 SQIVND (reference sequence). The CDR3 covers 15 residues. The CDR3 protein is CASSITSSSTDTQYF. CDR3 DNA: TGTGCCAGTAGTATTACTAGTTCGAGCACAGATACGCAGTATTTT.

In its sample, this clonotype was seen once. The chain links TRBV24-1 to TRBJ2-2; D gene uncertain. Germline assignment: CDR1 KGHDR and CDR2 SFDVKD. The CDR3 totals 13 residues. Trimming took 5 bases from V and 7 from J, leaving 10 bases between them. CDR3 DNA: TGTGCCACCAGTGTATCTTTGGGCGGGGAGCTGTTTTTT. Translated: CATSVSLGGELFF.

In DNA, the CDR3 is TGTGCCAGCAGCCCAAACAGGGGACGGGTCTTGAGGGAGCAGTACTTC. Translated: CASSPNRGRVLREQYF. V and J are TRBV5-6 and TRBJ2-7, with 7 bases fitting TRBD1. The CDR3 extends over 16 amino acids. In germline, CDR1 is SGHDT, CDR2 YYEEEE. The V segment lost 4 bases and the J segment 7 bases; nucleotides outside the gene matches: 17.

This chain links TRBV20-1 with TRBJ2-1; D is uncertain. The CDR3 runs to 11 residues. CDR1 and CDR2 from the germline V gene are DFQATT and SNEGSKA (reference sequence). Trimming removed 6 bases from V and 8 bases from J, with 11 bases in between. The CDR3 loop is CSAPSLDEQFF. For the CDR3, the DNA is TGCAGTGCCCCCTCTCTCGATGAGCAGTTCTTC.

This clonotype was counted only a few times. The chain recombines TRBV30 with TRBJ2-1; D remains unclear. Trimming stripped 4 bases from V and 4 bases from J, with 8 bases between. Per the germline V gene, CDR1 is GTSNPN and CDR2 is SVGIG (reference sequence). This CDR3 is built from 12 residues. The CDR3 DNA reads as TGTGCCTGGACAGCGCAATACAATGAGCAGTTCTTC. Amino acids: CAWTAQYNEQFF. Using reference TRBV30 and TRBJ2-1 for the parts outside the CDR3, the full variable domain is SQTIHQWPATLVQPVGSPLSLECTVEGTSNPNLYWYRQAAGRGLQLLFYSVGIGQISSEVPQNLSASRPQDRQFILSSKKLLLSDSGFYLCAWTAQYNEQFFGPGTRLTVL.

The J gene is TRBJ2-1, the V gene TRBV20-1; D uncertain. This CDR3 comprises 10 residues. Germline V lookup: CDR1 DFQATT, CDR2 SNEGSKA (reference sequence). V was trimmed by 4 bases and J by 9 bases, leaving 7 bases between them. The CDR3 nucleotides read TGCAGTGCTAAAATCGCTGAGCAGTTCTTC. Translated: CSAKIAEQFF.

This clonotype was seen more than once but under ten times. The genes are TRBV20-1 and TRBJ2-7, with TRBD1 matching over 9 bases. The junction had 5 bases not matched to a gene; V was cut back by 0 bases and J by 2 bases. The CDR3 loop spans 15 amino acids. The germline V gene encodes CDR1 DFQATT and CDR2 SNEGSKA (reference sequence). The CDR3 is CSARDGRTGAYEQYF. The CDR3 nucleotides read TGCAGTGCTAGAGATGGCCGGACAGGGGCCTACGAGCAGTACTTC.

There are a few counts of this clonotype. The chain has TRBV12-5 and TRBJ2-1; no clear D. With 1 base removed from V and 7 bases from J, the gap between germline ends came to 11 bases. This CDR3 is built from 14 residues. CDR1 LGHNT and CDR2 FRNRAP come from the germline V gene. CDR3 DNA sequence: TGTGCTAGTGGTTTGGGTGACCGTGAGAATGAGCAGTTCTTC. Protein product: CASGLGDRENEQFF.

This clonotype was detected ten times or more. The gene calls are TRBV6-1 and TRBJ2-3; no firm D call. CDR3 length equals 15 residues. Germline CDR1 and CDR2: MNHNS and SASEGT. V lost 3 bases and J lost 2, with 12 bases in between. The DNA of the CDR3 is TGTGCCAGCAGTGAGTTCCCTACTGTCACAGATACGCAGTATTTT. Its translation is CASSEFPTVTDTQYF.

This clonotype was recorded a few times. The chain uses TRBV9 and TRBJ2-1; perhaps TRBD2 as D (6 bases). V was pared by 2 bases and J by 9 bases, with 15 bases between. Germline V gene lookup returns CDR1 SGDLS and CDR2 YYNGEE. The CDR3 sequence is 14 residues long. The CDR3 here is CASSVAGGAGEQFF. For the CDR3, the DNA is TGTGCCAGCAGCGTGGCTGGGGGAGCGGGTGAGCAGTTCTTC.

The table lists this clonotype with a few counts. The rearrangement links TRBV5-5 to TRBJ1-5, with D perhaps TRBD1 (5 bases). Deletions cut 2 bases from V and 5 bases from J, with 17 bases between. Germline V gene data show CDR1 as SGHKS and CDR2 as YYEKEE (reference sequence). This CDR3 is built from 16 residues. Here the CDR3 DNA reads TGTGCCAGCAGCTTTGGACCAGGGAAGGGCCATCAGCCCCAGCATTTT. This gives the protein CASSFGPGKGHQPQHF.

The DNA of the CDR3 is TGTGCCAGCAGTCCCCGAAGGGGTATGCATGGCTACACCTTC. Translating it yields CASSPRRGMHGYTF. The genes are TRBV12-3 or TRBV12-4 and TRBJ1-2; TRBD1 might be the D (5 bases). The V end was cut by 5 bases, the J end by 6 bases, with 16 bases between. The CDR3 is 14 amino acids.

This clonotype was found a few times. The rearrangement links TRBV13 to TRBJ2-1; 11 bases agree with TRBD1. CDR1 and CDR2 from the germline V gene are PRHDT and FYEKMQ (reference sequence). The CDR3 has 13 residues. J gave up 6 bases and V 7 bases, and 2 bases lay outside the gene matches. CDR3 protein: CASKGTGGNEQFF. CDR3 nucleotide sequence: TGTGCCAGCAAAGGGACAGGGGGCAATGAGCAGTTCTTC. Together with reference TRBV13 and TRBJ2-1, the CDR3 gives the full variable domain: AAGVIQSPRHLIKEKRETATLKCYPIPRHDTVYWYQQGPGQDPQFLISFYEKMQSDKGSIPDRFSAQQFSDYHSELNMSSLELGDSALYFCASKGTGGNEQFFGPGTRLTVL.

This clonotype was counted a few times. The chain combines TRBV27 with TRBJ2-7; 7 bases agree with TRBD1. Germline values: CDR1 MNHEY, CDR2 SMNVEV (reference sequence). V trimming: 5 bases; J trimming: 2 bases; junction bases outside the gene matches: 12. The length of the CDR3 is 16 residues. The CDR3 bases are TGTGCCAGCAGTCCCTCATTAGGGGGCAGGGCCTACGAGCAGTACTTC. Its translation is CASSPSLGGRAYEQYF.

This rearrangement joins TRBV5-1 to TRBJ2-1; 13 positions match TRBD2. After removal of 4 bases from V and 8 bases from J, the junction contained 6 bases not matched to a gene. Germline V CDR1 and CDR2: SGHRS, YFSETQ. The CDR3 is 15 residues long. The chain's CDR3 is CASSRGGLAGHEQFF. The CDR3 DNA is TGCGCCAGCAGCCGAGGGGGACTAGCGGGGCATGAGCAGTTCTTC.

CDR3 region: CASSVRQGSYTGELFF. The DNA for the CDR3 is TGTGCCAGCAGCGTGCGGCAGGGGAGTTACACCGGGGAGCTGTTTTTT. The chain is built from TRBV7-9 and TRBJ2-2; possibly TRBD1 for D (6 bases). V was trimmed by 5 bases and J by 3 bases, leaving 16 bases between them. The CDR3 has 16 amino acids. CDR1 SEHNR and CDR2 FQNEAQ come from the germline V gene (reference sequence).

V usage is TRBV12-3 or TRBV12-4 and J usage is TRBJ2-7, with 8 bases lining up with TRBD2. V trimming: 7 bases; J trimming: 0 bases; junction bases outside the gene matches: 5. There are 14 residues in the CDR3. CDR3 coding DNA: TGTGCCAGCACCTCGGGACTAGGCTCCTACGAGCAGTACTTC. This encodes CASTSGLGSYEQYF.

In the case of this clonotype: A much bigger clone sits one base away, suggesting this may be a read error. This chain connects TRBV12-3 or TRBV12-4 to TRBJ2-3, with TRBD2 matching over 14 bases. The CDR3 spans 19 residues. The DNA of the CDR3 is TGTACCAGCAGTCCCCGGGCGGGACTAGCGGGGGTCCTCACAGATACGCAGTATTTT. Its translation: CTSSPRAGLAGVLTDTQYF.

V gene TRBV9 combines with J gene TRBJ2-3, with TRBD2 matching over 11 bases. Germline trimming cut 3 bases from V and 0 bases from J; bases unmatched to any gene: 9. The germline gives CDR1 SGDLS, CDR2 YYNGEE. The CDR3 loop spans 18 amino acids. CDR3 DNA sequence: TGTGCCAGCAGCGCAGCATCTAGCGGGGGGTTCAGCACAGATACGCAGTATTTT. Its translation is CASSAASSGGFSTDTQYF.

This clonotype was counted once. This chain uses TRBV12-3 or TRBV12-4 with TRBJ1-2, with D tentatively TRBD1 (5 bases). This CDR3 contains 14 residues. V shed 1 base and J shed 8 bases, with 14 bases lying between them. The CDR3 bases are TGTGCCAGCAGTTTAGGAACAGGAGATCTGGGCTACACCTTC. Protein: CASSLGTGDLGYTF.

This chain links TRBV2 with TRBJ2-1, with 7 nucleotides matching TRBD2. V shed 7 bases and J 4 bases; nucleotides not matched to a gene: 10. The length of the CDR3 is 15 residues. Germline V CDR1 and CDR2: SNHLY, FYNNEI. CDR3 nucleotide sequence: TGTGCCAGCAAGCGACTTCTAGCGGCGTACAATGAGCAGTTCTTC. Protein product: CASKRLLAAYNEQFF. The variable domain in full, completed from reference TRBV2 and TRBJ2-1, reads EPEVTQTPSHQVTQMGQEVILRCVPISNHLYFYWYRQILGQKVEFLVSFYNNEISEKSEIFDDQFSVERPDGSNFTLKIRSTKLEDSAMYFCASKRLLAAYNEQFFGPGTRLTVL.